Reported below is one T cell receptor (beta chain). The table came from immunoSEQ multiplex PCR; TCRdb's copy has only in-frame clones and leaves some out. This table has some 66,000 clones, roughly nine tenths appearing once. This record belongs to a study of T cell changes during pregnancy in multiple sclerosis. This TCR was sampled from a female donor with multiple sclerosis, enrolled in a pregnancy study. This sample comprised CD8+ T cells from peripheral blood mononuclear cells, obtained before pregnancy.

CDR3: CASSLQIAGGPDTQYF. The DNA for the CDR3 is TGTGCCAGCAGCCTACAAATAGCGGGGGGGCCAGATACGCAGTATTTT. The rearrangement links TRBV6-6 to TRBJ2-3, with 11 bases matching TRBD2. The V and J ends lost 6 bases and 4 bases, in that order; junction bases with no gene match: 9. The CDR3 runs 16 residues. From germline, CDR1 is MNHNY and CDR2 SVGAGI (reference sequence).